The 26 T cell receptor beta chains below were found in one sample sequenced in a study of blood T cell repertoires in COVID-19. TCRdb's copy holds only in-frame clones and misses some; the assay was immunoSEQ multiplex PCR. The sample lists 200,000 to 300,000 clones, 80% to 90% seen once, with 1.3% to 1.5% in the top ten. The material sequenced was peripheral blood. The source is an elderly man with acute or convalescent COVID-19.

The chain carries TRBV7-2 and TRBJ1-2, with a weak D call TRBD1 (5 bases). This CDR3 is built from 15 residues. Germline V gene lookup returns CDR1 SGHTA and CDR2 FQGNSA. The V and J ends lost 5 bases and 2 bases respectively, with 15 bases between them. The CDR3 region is CASSLHMTENYGYTF. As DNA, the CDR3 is TGTGCCAGCAGCCTCCATATGACAGAAAACTATGGCTACACCTTC.

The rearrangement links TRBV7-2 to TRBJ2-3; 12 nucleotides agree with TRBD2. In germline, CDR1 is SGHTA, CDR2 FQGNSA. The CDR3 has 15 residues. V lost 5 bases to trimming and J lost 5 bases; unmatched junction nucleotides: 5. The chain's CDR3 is CASSASGRALDTQYF. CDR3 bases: TGTGCCAGCAGCGCTAGCGGGAGGGCGTTAGATACGCAGTATTTT.

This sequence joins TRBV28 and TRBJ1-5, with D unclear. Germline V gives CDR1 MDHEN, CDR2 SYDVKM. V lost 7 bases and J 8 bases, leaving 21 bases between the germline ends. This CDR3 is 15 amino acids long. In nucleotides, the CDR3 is TGTGCCAGCACCCTATTCCGAGGCCTAAACGAGCCCCAGCATTTT. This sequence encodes CASTLFRGLNEPQHF. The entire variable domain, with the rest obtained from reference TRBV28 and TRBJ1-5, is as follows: DVKVTQSSRYLVKRTGEKVFLECVQDMDHENMFWYRQDPGLGLRLIYFSYDVKMKEKGDIPEGYSVSREKKERFSLILESASTNQTSMYLCASTLFRGLNEPQHFGDGTRLSIL.

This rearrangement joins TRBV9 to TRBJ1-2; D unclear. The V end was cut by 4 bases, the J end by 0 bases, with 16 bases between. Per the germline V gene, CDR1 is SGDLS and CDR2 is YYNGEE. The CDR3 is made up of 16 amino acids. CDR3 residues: CASSYPFGRSNYGYTF. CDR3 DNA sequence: TGTGCCAGCAGCTACCCCTTTGGGAGGTCTAACTATGGCTACACCTTC.

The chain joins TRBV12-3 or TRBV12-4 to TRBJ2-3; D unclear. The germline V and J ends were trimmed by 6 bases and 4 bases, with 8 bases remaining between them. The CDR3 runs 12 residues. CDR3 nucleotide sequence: TGTGCCAGCAGCCCTAATGCAGATACGCAGTATTTT. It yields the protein CASSPNADTQYF.

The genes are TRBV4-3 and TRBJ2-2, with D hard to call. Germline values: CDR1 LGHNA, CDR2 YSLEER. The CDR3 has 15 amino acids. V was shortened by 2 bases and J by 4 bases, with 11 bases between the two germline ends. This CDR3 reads CASSQLGVGTGELFF. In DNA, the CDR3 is TGCGCCAGCAGCCAACTAGGTGTGGGCACCGGGGAGCTGTTTTTT.

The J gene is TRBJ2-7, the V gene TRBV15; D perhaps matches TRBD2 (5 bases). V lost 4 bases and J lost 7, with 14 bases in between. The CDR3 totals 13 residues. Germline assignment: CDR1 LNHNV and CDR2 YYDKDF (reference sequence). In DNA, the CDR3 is TGTGCCACCAGCACCGGGCCAAGGAGGGAGCAGTACTTC. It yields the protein CATSTGPRREQYF.

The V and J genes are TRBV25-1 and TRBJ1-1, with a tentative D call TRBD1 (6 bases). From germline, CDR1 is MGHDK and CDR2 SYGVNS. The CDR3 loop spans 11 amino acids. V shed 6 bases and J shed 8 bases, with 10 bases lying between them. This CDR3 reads CASSPGTEAFF. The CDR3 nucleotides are TGTGCCAGCAGCCCCGGGACAGAAGCTTTCTTT.

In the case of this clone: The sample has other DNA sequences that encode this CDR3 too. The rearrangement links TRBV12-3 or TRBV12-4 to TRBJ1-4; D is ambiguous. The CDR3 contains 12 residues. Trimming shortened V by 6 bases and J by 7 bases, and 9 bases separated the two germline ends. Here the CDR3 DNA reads TGTGCCAGCAGGAGACAAGGTGAAAAACTGTTTTTT. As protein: CASRRQGEKLFF.

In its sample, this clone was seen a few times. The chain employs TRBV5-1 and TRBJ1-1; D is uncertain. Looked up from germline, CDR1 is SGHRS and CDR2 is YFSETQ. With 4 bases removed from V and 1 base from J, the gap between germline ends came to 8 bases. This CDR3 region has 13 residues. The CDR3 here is CASSQTANTEAFF. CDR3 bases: TGCGCCAGCAGCCAAACAGCGAACACTGAAGCTTTCTTT.

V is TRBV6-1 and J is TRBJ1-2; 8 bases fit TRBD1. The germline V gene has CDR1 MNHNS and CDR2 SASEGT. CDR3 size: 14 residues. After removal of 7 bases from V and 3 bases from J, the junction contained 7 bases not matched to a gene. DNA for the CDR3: TGTGCCAGCACACCAGGACAGGGCGACTATGGCTACACCTTC. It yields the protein CASTPGQGDYGYTF.

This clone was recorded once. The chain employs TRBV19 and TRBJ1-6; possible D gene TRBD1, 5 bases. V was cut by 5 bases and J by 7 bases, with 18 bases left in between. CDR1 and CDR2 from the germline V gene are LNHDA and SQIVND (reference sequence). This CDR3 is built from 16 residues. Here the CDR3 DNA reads TGTGCCAGTAGTCCCCAGGGAGGGGATATGAATTCACCCCTCCACTTT. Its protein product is CASSPQGGDMNSPLHF.

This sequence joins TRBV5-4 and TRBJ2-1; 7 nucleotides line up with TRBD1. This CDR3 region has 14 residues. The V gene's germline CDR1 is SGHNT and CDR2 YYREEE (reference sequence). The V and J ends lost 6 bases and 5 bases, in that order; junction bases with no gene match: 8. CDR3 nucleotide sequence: TGTGCCAGCACACCGGGACAGCGGAACAATGAGCAGTTCTTC. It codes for CASTPGQRNNEQFF.

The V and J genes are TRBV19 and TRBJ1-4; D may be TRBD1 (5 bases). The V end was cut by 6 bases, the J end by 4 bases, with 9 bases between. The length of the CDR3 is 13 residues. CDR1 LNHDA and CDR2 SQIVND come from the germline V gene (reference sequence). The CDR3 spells CASSTDINEKLFF. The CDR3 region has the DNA TGTGCCAGTAGCACGGACATTAATGAAAAACTGTTTTTT.

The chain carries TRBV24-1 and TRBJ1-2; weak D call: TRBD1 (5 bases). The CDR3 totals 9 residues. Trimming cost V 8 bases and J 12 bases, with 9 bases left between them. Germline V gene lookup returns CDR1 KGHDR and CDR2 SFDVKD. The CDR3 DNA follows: TGTGCCACCATGGCGGGGGACACCTTC. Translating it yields CATMAGDTF.

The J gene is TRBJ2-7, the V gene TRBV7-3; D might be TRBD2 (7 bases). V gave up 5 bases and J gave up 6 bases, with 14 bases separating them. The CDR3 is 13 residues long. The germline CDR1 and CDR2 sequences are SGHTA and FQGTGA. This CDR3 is CASSGGGGREQYF. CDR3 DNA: TGTGCCAGCAGCGGAGGGGGGGGCCGCGAGCAGTACTTC.

The CDR3 region is CASSVAALDQKQYF. The CDR3 nucleotides read TGTGCCAGCAGCGTAGCTGCCCTAGATCAGAAGCAGTACTTC. The V and J genes are TRBV9 and TRBJ2-7; no reliable D call. V was cut by 0 bases and J by 8 bases, with 15 bases left in between. This CDR3 comprises 14 residues. Germline V CDR1 and CDR2: SGDLS, YYNGEE.

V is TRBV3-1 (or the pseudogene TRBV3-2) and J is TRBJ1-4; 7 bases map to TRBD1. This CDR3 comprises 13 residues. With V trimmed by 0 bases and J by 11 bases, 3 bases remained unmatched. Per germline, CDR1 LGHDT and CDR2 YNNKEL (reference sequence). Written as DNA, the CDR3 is TGTGCCAGCAGCCAAGACAGGACAGGTAAACTGTTTTTT. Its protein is CASSQDRTGKLFF.

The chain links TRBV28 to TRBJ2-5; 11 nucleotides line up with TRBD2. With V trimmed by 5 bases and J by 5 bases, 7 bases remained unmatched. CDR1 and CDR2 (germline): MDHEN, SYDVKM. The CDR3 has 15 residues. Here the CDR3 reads CASSLAGGRRETQYF. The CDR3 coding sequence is TGTGCCAGCAGTCTAGCGGGAGGTCGCCGGGAGACCCAGTACTTC.

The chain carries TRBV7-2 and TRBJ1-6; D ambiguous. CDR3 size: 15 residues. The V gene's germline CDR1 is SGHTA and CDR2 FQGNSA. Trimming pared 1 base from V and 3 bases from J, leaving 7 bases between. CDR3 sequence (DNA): TGTGCCAGCAGCTTAGTTGCTAGCTATAATTCACCCCTCCACTTT. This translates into CASSLVASYNSPLHF.

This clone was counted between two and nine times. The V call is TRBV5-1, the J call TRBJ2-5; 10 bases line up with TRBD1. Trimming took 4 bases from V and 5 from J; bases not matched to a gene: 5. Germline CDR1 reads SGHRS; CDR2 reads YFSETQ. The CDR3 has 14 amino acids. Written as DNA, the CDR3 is TGCGCCAGCAGCCCCGAGGGACAGGGGGAGACCCAGTACTTC. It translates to CASSPEGQGETQYF.

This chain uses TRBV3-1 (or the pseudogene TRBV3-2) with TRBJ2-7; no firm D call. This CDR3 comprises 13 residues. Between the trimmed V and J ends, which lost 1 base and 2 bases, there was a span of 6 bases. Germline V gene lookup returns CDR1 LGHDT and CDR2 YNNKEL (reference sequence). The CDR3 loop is CASSQGAPYEQYF. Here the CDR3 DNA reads TGTGCCAGCAGCCAAGGGGCCCCCTACGAGCAGTACTTC.

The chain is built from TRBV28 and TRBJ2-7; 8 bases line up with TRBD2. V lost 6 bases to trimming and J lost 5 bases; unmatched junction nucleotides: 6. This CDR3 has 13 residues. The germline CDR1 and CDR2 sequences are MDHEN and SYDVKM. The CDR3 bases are TGTGCCAGCAGACCAGCGGGAGCGAACGAGCAGTACTTC. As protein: CASRPAGANEQYF.

The CDR3 here is CASSQARLNYNEQFF. The CDR3 DNA sequence: TGCGCCAGCAGCCAGGCTAGGTTGAATTACAATGAGCAGTTCTTC. This chain joins TRBV4-1 and TRBJ2-1; no clear D. Germline V CDR1 and CDR2: MGHRA, YSYEKL. V shed 3 bases and J shed 4 bases, with 13 bases lying between them. The CDR3 loop spans 15 amino acids.

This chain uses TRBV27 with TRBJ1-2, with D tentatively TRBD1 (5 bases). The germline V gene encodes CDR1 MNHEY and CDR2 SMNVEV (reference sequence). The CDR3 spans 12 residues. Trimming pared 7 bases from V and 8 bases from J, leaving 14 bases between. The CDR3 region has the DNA TGTGCCAGCAAGGGCAGGGTGGGCGGCTACACCTTC. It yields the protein CASKGRVGGYTF.

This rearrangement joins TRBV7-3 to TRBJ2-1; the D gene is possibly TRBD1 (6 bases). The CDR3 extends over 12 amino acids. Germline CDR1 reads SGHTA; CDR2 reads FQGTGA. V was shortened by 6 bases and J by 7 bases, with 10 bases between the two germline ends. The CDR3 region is CASSQQGNEQFF. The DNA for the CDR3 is TGTGCCAGCAGTCAACAGGGTAATGAGCAGTTCTTC.